What follows are 25 T cell receptor beta chains derived from one specimen sequenced in a study of blood T cell repertoires in COVID-19 (dated by TCRdb to the early 2020s). Libraries were constructed by the immunoSEQ multiplex PCR assay. TCRdb's version of the immuneACCESS table is confined to in-frame rearrangements and falls short of the full clone set. An unresolved V gene accounts for under half of the shortfall where checked; the remainder is of unknown origin. This sample comprises about 200,000 clones, roughly nine tenths of them detected only once. In total, the top ten clones hold over 0.75% of the sample. Sequencing used peripheral blood. Every receptor here comes from a man aged 60 to 69 with COVID-19, enrolled during active disease.

The chain uses TRBV10-3 and TRBJ2-7; TRBD2 agrees at 8 bases. Trimming cost V 0 bases and J 10 bases; bases outside gene matches: 5. Germline V gene sequence: CDR1 ENHRY, CDR2 SYGVKD. The CDR3 spans 13 residues. CDR3 residues: CAISESSGGPQYF. DNA for the CDR3: TGTGCCATCAGTGAGTCCAGCGGGGGACCCCAGTACTTC.

The chain is built from TRBV30 and TRBJ2-3; 14 nucleotides align to TRBD2. CDR1 is GTSNPN, CDR2 SVGIG, per germline (reference sequence). With 0 bases clipped from V and 0 bases from J, the junction kept 17 bases outside the gene matches. The CDR3 contains 22 residues. CDR3 amino acids: CAWSVNTGTSGGVLRSTDTQYF. As DNA, the CDR3 is TGTGCCTGGAGTGTTAACACCGGGACTAGCGGGGGTGTTCTACGAAGCACAGATACGCAGTATTTT. The variable domain in full, with the rest retrieved from reference TRBV30 and TRBJ2-3, is SQTIHQWPATLVQPVGSPLSLECTVEGTSNPNLYWYRQAAGRGLQLLFYSVGIGQISSEVPQNLSASRPQDRQFILSSKKLLLSDSGFYLCAWSVNTGTSGGVLRSTDTQYFGPGTRLTVL.

CDR3 nucleotides: TGTGCCAGCAGCCCACAGCCAGGGCCAAGCACTGAAGCTTTCTTT. Amino acid sequence: CASSPQPGPSTEAFF. The rearrangement joins TRBV9 to TRBJ1-1; TRBD1 might be the D (5 bases). V was trimmed by 4 bases and J by 4 bases, leaving 17 bases between them. Germline CDR1 and CDR2: SGDLS and YYNGEE. The CDR3 extends over 15 amino acids.

This chain links TRBV6-5 with TRBJ1-5; a possible D gene is TRBD1 (5 bases). The CDR3 loop spans 13 amino acids. Germline CDR1 and CDR2: MNHEY and SVGAGI. Trimming stripped 5 bases from V and 9 bases from J, with 14 bases between. The CDR3 loop is CASSNQGPGPQHF. The CDR3 DNA reads TGTGCCAGCAGTAATCAGGGCCCAGGGCCCCAGCATTTT.

This clone came up once. The chain links TRBV6-5 to TRBJ2-7; 9 bases match TRBD1. The germline gives CDR1 MNHEY, CDR2 SVGAGI. V lost 0 bases, J lost 7 bases, and 7 bases stayed unmatched. The CDR3 consists of 15 residues. The CDR3 nucleotides are TGTGCCAGCAGTTACTCGGGGACAGGGATCGGAGAGCAGTACTTC. Translating it yields CASSYSGTGIGEQYF.

The chain couples TRBV6-5 to TRBJ1-4; no clear D gene. CDR3 length: 15 residues. Per the germline V gene, CDR1 is MNHEY and CDR2 is SVGAGI. Trimming removed 0 bases at V and 8 bases at J, with 13 bases between. The CDR3 reads CASSYSGSRGEKLFF. DNA for the CDR3: TGTGCCAGCAGTTACTCGGGTTCCAGAGGGGAAAAACTGTTTTTT.

The chain couples TRBV10-2 to TRBJ1-2; 8 bases line up with TRBD1. Germline values: CDR1 WSHSY, CDR2 SAAADI. The CDR3 consists of 13 residues. Trimming removed 4 bases from V and 4 bases from J; junction bases left unmatched: 2. The CDR3 spells CASSATGGYGYTF. The DNA for the CDR3 is TGCGCCAGCAGTGCCACAGGGGGCTATGGCTACACCTTC.

This chain connects TRBV13 to TRBJ1-2; no definite D call. CDR3 length: 13 residues. Germline V lookup: CDR1 PRHDT, CDR2 FYEKMQ (reference sequence). V lost 5 bases, J lost 9 bases, and 16 bases lay in between. CDR3 coding DNA: TGTGCCAGCAGCAGGGAGGAGGGTACGCGCTACACCTTC. Amino acids: CASSREEGTRYTF.

The chain's CDR3 is CASSDEGGPADTQYF. The CDR3 DNA reads as TGTGCCAGCAGTGACGAGGGGGGGCCCGCAGATACGCAGTATTTT. V gene TRBV6-4 combines with J gene TRBJ2-3; D might be TRBD2 (7 bases). Germline V gene lookup returns CDR1 MRHNA and CDR2 SNTAGT. Trimming removed 2 bases at V and 4 bases at J, with 13 bases between. This CDR3 comprises 15 residues.

The chain joins TRBV4-2 to TRBJ1-2; 8 bases match TRBD1. Looked up from germline, CDR1 is LGHNA and CDR2 is YNFKEQ. The CDR3 length is 14 residues. V shed 2 bases and J 9 bases; nucleotides not matched to a gene: 8. The CDR3 nucleotides are TGTGCCAGCAGCCAACCCGGGACAGGCGGCCGCTACACCTTC. Translated: CASSQPGTGGRYTF.

The chain is built from TRBV11-3 and TRBJ2-2; 8 bases agree with TRBD1. J gave up 4 bases and V 2 bases, and 0 bases lay outside the gene matches. The CDR3 is 14 residues long. Germline V lookup: CDR1 SGHNT, CDR2 YENEEA. CDR3 bases: TGTGCCAGCAGCTTACAGGGGGCCACCGGGGAGCTGTTTTTT. Its translation: CASSLQGATGELFF.

The chain employs TRBV28 and TRBJ2-1; 15 bases fit TRBD2. V lost 5 bases and J lost 8; bases outside the gene matches: 7. The CDR3 contains 16 residues. Germline V gene lookup returns CDR1 MDHEN and CDR2 SYDVKM. The CDR3 here is CASSPGLAGGRYEQFF. The CDR3 nucleotides read TGTGCCAGCAGTCCAGGACTAGCGGGAGGGCGCTATGAGCAGTTCTTC.

The chain carries TRBV19 and TRBJ1-2; TRBD1 might be the D (5 bases). Trimming shortened V by 6 bases and J by 1 base, and 18 bases separated the two germline ends. There are 16 residues in the CDR3. Germline assignment: CDR1 LNHDA and CDR2 SQIVND (reference sequence). CDR3 DNA: TGTGCCAGTAGCCCAGACACCCAGGGCCTTAACTATGGCTACACCTTC. It yields the protein CASSPDTQGLNYGYTF.

The V and J genes are TRBV19 and TRBJ1-5; D is possibly TRBD1 (6 bases). The CDR3 covers 16 residues. The V and J ends lost 2 bases and 2 bases respectively, with 13 bases between them. From germline, CDR1 is LNHDA and CDR2 SQIVND (reference sequence). The CDR3 region has the DNA TGTGCCAGTAGTATATCAGGGGCACGGGGCAATCAGCCCCAGCATTTT. This sequence encodes CASSISGARGNQPQHF.

The chain uses TRBV3-1 (or the pseudogene TRBV3-2) and TRBJ1-2; tentatively, D is TRBD1 (5 bases). Trimming cost V 4 bases and J 4 bases, with 13 bases left between them. CDR3 length: 14 amino acids. The germline gives CDR1 LGHDT, CDR2 YNNKEL (reference sequence). The CDR3 loop is CASSPGAASYGYTF. CDR3 nucleotides: TGTGCCAGCAGCCCTGGGGCAGCATCCTATGGCTACACCTTC.

V is TRBV3-1 (or the pseudogene TRBV3-2) and J is TRBJ1-6, with 8 bases identical to TRBD1. The CDR3 covers 16 residues. CDR1 is LGHDT, CDR2 YNNKEL, per germline (reference sequence). J gave up 8 bases and V 3 bases, and 9 bases lay outside the gene matches. The CDR3 reads CASSHGAQGAYSPLHF. In nucleotides, the CDR3 is TGTGCCAGCAGCCATGGAGCCCAGGGGGCTTATTCACCCCTCCACTTT.

This clone came up once. The V gene is TRBV11-2, the J gene TRBJ2-1; 10 bases are a match to TRBD2. Trimming at V came to 2 bases and at J to 10 bases, leaving 8 bases not matched to a gene. Germline V gives CDR1 SGHAT, CDR2 FQNNGV. The CDR3 runs 15 residues. The CDR3 coding sequence is TGTGCCAGCAGCTTACAGCGGGGGGGCCAAGGAGAGCAGTTCTTC. It yields the protein CASSLQRGGQGEQFF.

The chain has TRBV28 and TRBJ2-1; tentatively, D is TRBD2 (7 bases). Trimming cost V 3 bases and J 8 bases, with 17 bases left between them. The germline V gene encodes CDR1 MDHEN and CDR2 SYDVKM. The CDR3 sequence is 15 residues long. In DNA, the CDR3 is TGTGCCAGCAGTTTCGGAGGGGGGGTCAAGGATGAGCAGTTCTTC. Translated, it gives CASSFGGGVKDEQFF. The whole variable domain, filled in from reference TRBV28 and TRBJ2-1, reads DVKVTQSSRYLVKRTGEKVFLECVQDMDHENMFWYRQDPGLGLRLIYFSYDVKMKEKGDIPEGYSVSREKKERFSLILESASTNQTSMYLCASSFGGGVKDEQFFGPGTRLTVL.

This clone was found once. CDR3 DNA sequence: TGTGCCTGGAGGGGGCAGGACCTTAACTATGGCTACACCTTC. This gives the protein CAWRGQDLNYGYTF. The chain joins TRBV30 to TRBJ1-2, with a tentative D call TRBD1 (5 bases). V lost 3 bases, J lost 1 base, and 12 bases lay in between. Germline V CDR1 and CDR2: GTSNPN, SVGIG (reference sequence). This CDR3 region has 14 residues.

This chain uses TRBV7-6 with TRBJ2-2, with 8 nucleotides matching TRBD1. Germline loops: CDR1 SGHVS, CDR2 FNYEAQ. V shed 3 bases, J shed 5 bases, and the junction held 2 bases outside the gene matches. The CDR3 contains 14 residues. CDR3 DNA sequence: TGTGCCAGCAGCTTGCAGGGGGCTACCGGGGAGCTGTTTTTT. Encoded protein: CASSLQGATGELFF. The variable domain in full, completed from reference TRBV7-6 and TRBJ2-2, reads GAGVSQSPRYKVTKRGQDVALRCDPISGHVSLYWYRQALGQGPEFLTYFNYEAQQDKSGLPNDRFSAERPEGSISTLTIQRTEQRDSAMYRCASSLQGATGELFFGEGSRLTVL.

The V and J genes are TRBV3-1 (or the pseudogene TRBV3-2) and TRBJ1-5; the D is unclear. Germline CDR1 is LGHDT and CDR2 is YNNKEL (reference sequence). V was clipped by 3 bases and J by 5 bases, with 11 bases between them. The CDR3 runs to 14 residues. The CDR3 nucleotides are TGTGCCAGCAGCCACCGTCCTAAAGATCAGCCCCAGCATTTT. As protein: CASSHRPKDQPQHF.

J is TRBJ2-7 and V is TRBV4-1; D is perhaps TRBD2 (6 bases). V lost 4 bases to trimming and J lost 3 bases, with 16 bases between them. In germline, CDR1 is MGHRA, CDR2 YSYEKL. This CDR3 comprises 15 residues. The CDR3 coding sequence is TGCGCCAGCAGCCCGACGGGTCCGGGGGTCTACGAGCAGTACTTC. As protein: CASSPTGPGVYEQYF.

This sequence joins TRBV25-1 and TRBJ1-1, with D hard to call. In germline, CDR1 is MGHDK, CDR2 SYGVNS. The ends were cut back, 1 base at V and 0 bases at J, with 9 bases in the middle. This CDR3 has 15 residues. The CDR3 here is CASSEWEGLNTEAFF. CDR3 nucleotide sequence: TGTGCCAGCAGTGAATGGGAGGGTCTGAACACTGAAGCTTTCTTT.

This rearrangement joins TRBV11-2 to TRBJ2-7; TRBD2 is a possible D gene (6 bases). Germline CDR1 reads SGHAT; CDR2 reads FQNNGV. Between the trimmed V and J ends, which lost 0 bases and 1 base, there was a span of 7 bases. CDR3 length: 14 residues. The CDR3: CASSLEAGSYEQYF. CDR3 nucleotides: TGTGCCAGCAGCTTAGAGGCGGGGTCCTACGAGCAGTACTTC.

The chain carries TRBV2 and TRBJ1-1; D might be TRBD1 (5 bases). This CDR3 region has 14 residues. V lost 6 bases, J lost 5 bases, and 16 bases lay in between. Germline V gene sequence: CDR1 SNHLY, CDR2 FYNNEI. In DNA form, the CDR3 reads TGTGCCAGCAGGATTGGGACCGGGAGGACTGAAGCTTTCTTT. Translated, it gives CASRIGTGRTEAFF.